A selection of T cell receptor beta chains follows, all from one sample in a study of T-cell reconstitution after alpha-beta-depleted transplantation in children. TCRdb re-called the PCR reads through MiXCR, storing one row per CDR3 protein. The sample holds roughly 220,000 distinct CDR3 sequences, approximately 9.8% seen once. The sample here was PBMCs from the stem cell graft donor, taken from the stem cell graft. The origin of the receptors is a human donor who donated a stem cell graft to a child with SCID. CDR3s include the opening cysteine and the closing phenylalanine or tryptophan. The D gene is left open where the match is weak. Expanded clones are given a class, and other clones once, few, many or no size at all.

cdr3_nt: TGTGCCAGCAGCAGTCGGACGGGGTTGGGGCCCAATCAGCCCCAGCATTTT
cdr3_aa: CASSSRTGLGPNQPQHF
d_call: NA
j_call: TRBJ1-5
clone_size: many
v_call: TRBV21-1

cdr3_nt: TGCAGCGTTGAAGATGGAACGGGCACTGAAGCTTTCTTT
cdr3_aa: CSVEDGTGTEAFF
d_call: NA
j_call: TRBJ1-1
clone_size: many
v_call: TRBV29-1

cdr3_nt: TGTGCCAGCAGTCCCGGACGCAGGGTGAGCGAGCAGTACTTC
cdr3_aa: CASSPGRRVSEQYF
d_call: NA
j_call: TRBJ2-7
clone_size: many
v_call: TRBV12-3/TRBV12-4

cdr3_nt: TGCAGTGCCAGGACCATTCTGGGGGCGTCCTACGAGCAGTACTTC
cdr3_aa: CSARTILGASYEQYF
d_call: NA
j_call: TRBJ2-7
clone_size: many
v_call: TRBV20-1

cdr3_nt: TGTGCCAGCAGCGTCTGGACAGGAGGAAATGAAAAACTGTTTTTT
cdr3_aa: CASSVWTGGNEKLFF
d_call: TRBD1
j_call: TRBJ1-4
clone_size: many
v_call: TRBV9

cdr3_nt: TGTGCCAGCAGCTTAGAGCGGGGCCTCTTCTACAATGAGCAGTTCTTC
cdr3_aa: CASSLERGLFYNEQFF
d_call: TRBD2
j_call: TRBJ2-1
clone_size: many
v_call: TRBV11-1

cdr3_nt: TGTGCCAGCAGCGCCCCGACTAGCGGGGGGGGGGAGCTGTTTTTT
cdr3_aa: CASSAPTSGGGELFF
d_call: TRBD2
j_call: TRBJ2-2
clone_size: few
v_call: TRBV6-1

cdr3_nt: TGTGCCAGCAGTGGGGACAGGGCGAACACTGAAGCTTTCTTT
cdr3_aa: CASSGDRANTEAFF
d_call: TRBD1
j_call: TRBJ1-1
clone_size: many
v_call: TRBV2

cdr3_nt: TGTGCCACCAGTGATTTGAACAGGTTGCAGTTCTTC
cdr3_aa: CATSDLNRLQFF
d_call: NA
j_call: TRBJ2-1
clone_size: many
v_call: TRBV24-1

cdr3_nt: TGTGCCAGCAGCAAAGAGGGTTCGGAAGGGGATAGCAATCAGCCCCAGCATTTT
cdr3_aa: CASSKEGSEGDSNQPQHF
d_call: NA
j_call: TRBJ1-5
clone_size: few
v_call: TRBV21-1

cdr3_nt: TGCAGTGCTAGAGATCGGAGGACAGGGGAGAATGAGCAGTTCTTC
cdr3_aa: CSARDRRTGENEQFF
d_call: TRBD1
j_call: TRBJ2-1
clone_size: many
v_call: TRBV20-1

cdr3_nt: TGCGCCAGCAGCTCGGACAGGGCGAACACCGGGGAGCTGTTTTTT
cdr3_aa: CASSSDRANTGELFF
d_call: TRBD1
j_call: TRBJ2-2
clone_size: many
v_call: TRBV5-1

cdr3_nt: TGTGCCAGCAGCTTGTTAGAGTATGCAGATACGCAGTATTTT
cdr3_aa: CASSLLEYADTQYF
d_call: NA
j_call: TRBJ2-3
clone_size: many
v_call: TRBV5-6

cdr3_nt: TGCGCCAGCAGCCAAGAAGGAAGCGGGGGGCCCGCCTACAATGAGCAGTTCTTC
cdr3_aa: CASSQEGSGGPAYNEQFF
d_call: TRBD2
j_call: TRBJ2-1
clone_size: few
v_call: TRBV4-1

cdr3_nt: TGTGCCAGCAGCCCGACTAGCGGGGGGGCGAAGGATACGCAGTATTTT
cdr3_aa: CASSPTSGGAKDTQYF
d_call: TRBD2
j_call: TRBJ2-3
clone_size: NA
v_call: TRBV3-1

cdr3_nt: TGTGCCAGCAAGGGGACTAGCATCCCAGATACGCAGTATTTT
cdr3_aa: CASKGTSIPDTQYF
d_call: TRBD2
j_call: TRBJ2-3
clone_size: many
v_call: TRBV6-1

cdr3_nt: TGTGCCAGCAGTTTGCAGGGGACGGTCTCTGAAGCTTTCTTT
cdr3_aa: CASSLQGTVSEAFF
d_call: NA
j_call: TRBJ1-1
clone_size: NA
v_call: TRBV12-3/TRBV12-4

cdr3_nt: TGTGCCAGCAGCCACCCTAGCGGGGGGCTATACACCGGGGAGCTGTTTTTT
cdr3_aa: CASSHPSGGLYTGELFF
d_call: TRBD2
j_call: TRBJ2-2
clone_size: many
v_call: TRBV3-1

cdr3_nt: TGCGCCAGCAGCCCACTCAGGGGCGGTTTAACTGAAGCTTTCTTT
cdr3_aa: CASSPLRGGLTEAFF
d_call: NA
j_call: TRBJ1-1
clone_size: many
v_call: TRBV5-1

cdr3_nt: TGTGCCAGCAGCCCATGGACAGGCTACTATGGCTACACCTTC
cdr3_aa: CASSPWTGYYGYTF
d_call: TRBD1
j_call: TRBJ1-2
clone_size: many
v_call: TRBV12-3/TRBV12-4

cdr3_nt: TGCAGTGCTTCGACCGGGACTAGACTCACAGATACGCAGTATTTT
cdr3_aa: CSASTGTRLTDTQYF
d_call: TRBD2
j_call: TRBJ2-3
clone_size: many
v_call: TRBV20-1

cdr3_nt: TGCAGTGCTAGTAAGAGCGGGGGGGGCCCAGATACGCAGTATTTT
cdr3_aa: CSASKSGGGPDTQYF
d_call: TRBD2
j_call: TRBJ2-3
clone_size: many
v_call: TRBV20-1

cdr3_nt: TGCAGTGCTCCCCGGGGGGGAGCCTCAGCCAAAAACATTCAGTACTTC
cdr3_aa: CSAPRGGASAKNIQYF
d_call: TRBD2
j_call: TRBJ2-4
clone_size: many
v_call: TRBV20-1

cdr3_nt: TGCGCCAGCAGCCAGGGGGTCTTTAGTGAAAAACTGTTTTTT
cdr3_aa: CASSQGVFSEKLFF
d_call: TRBD1
j_call: TRBJ1-4
clone_size: many
v_call: TRBV5-1

cdr3_nt: TGTGCCACCAGTGAAGCCACGGGGACTGAAGCTTTCTTT
cdr3_aa: CATSEATGTEAFF
d_call: NA
j_call: TRBJ1-1
clone_size: many
v_call: TRBV24-1

cdr3_nt: TGCAGTGCTCGGGACAGGTACACAGATACGCAGTATTTT
cdr3_aa: CSARDRYTDTQYF
d_call: TRBD1
j_call: TRBJ2-3
clone_size: NA
v_call: TRBV20-1

cdr3_nt: TGCGCCAGCAGCTTCATAGCGGGGGGCGTAGAGACCCAGTACTTC
cdr3_aa: CASSFIAGGVETQYF
d_call: TRBD2
j_call: TRBJ2-5
clone_size: many
v_call: TRBV5-1

cdr3_nt: TGCAGTGCTAGGAATCCGAGGGGGCCTGGGGATACGCAGTATTTT
cdr3_aa: CSARNPRGPGDTQYF
d_call: TRBD1
j_call: TRBJ2-3
clone_size: many
v_call: TRBV20-1

cdr3_nt: TGTGCCAGCAGTTTTGGCAGGGGGGACTACGAGCAGTACTTC
cdr3_aa: CASSFGRGDYEQYF
d_call: NA
j_call: TRBJ2-7
clone_size: many
v_call: TRBV12-3/TRBV12-4

cdr3_nt: TGTGCCAGCAGCTTAGATGTAGCGGGTGAGACCCAGTACTTC
cdr3_aa: CASSLDVAGETQYF
d_call: TRBD2
j_call: TRBJ2-5
clone_size: many
v_call: TRBV11-2

cdr3_nt: TGCAGTGGTGGGAGAATTAACACTGAAGCTTTCTTT
cdr3_aa: CSGGRINTEAFF
d_call: NA
j_call: TRBJ1-1
clone_size: many
v_call: TRBV29-1

cdr3_nt: TGTGCCAGCAGCCAAGGACTAGCGGACAACACAGATACGCAGTATTTT
cdr3_aa: CASSQGLADNTDTQYF
d_call: TRBD2
j_call: TRBJ2-3
clone_size: few
v_call: TRBV11-2

cdr3_nt: TGTGCCAGCAGCTTGGACTACGAGCAGTACTTC
cdr3_aa: CASSLDYEQYF
d_call: NA
j_call: TRBJ2-7
clone_size: many
v_call: TRBV5-6

cdr3_nt: TGTGCCAGCAGCTTAAAAGGGGCAGATACGCAGTATTTT
cdr3_aa: CASSLKGADTQYF
d_call: NA
j_call: TRBJ2-3
clone_size: many
v_call: TRBV7-3

cdr3_nt: TGTGCCAGCAGTTACTCGCGGGCTTGGGAGACCCAGTACTTC
cdr3_aa: CASSYSRAWETQYF
d_call: NA
j_call: TRBJ2-5
clone_size: many
v_call: TRBV6-5

cdr3_nt: TGTGCCAGCAGCTTAGGGGGGGACAGGAACACTGAAGCTTTCTTT
cdr3_aa: CASSLGGDRNTEAFF
d_call: TRBD1
j_call: TRBJ1-1
clone_size: many
v_call: TRBV7-9

cdr3_nt: TGTGCCAGCAGTACTAGCCCCCCTGAGGGTACGCAGTATTTT
cdr3_aa: CASSTSPPEGTQYF
d_call: NA
j_call: TRBJ2-3
clone_size: many
v_call: TRBV28

cdr3_nt: TGTGCCAGCACTTCAGGGTGGAGGGAGAAAGAGACCCAGTACTTC
cdr3_aa: CASTSGWREKETQYF
d_call: NA
j_call: TRBJ2-5
clone_size: many
v_call: TRBV28

cdr3_nt: TGTGCCAGCAGCCGCGCGGGGGGTGGCTCCTACAATGAGCAGTTCTTC
cdr3_aa: CASSRAGGGSYNEQFF
d_call: TRBD2
j_call: TRBJ2-1
clone_size: many
v_call: TRBV7-2

cdr3_nt: TGTGCCAGCAGCCGCCTAGCGGGGGCGGGTGAGCAGTTCTTC
cdr3_aa: CASSRLAGAGEQFF
d_call: TRBD2
j_call: TRBJ2-1
clone_size: few
v_call: TRBV3-1